This T cell receptor (beta chain) originates from a study of CD8+CD57+ T cells in acquired aplastic anemia. Background on the study: The sorted CD4+ and CD8+ cells yielded an average approximately 3.2 ug of DNA. Study-level findings and limits: A significant difference in CD8+ Simpson's diversity between patients and controls was not found.

The ends lost 6 bases at V and 0 bases at J; junction bases unmatched: 4. The CDR3 runs to 14 residues. Germline CDR1 is SNHLY and CDR2 is FYNNEI. Genomic DNA served as template for TCR beta VDJ and CDR3 profiling. TCRdb re-derived calls from the reads in MiXCR, one entry per CDR3 protein. The table includes 200,000 to 250,000 distinct CDR3 sequences, around 50% detected once. Comment on this clonotype: Antigen unknown.

Patients included in sequencing had previously demonstrated CD8+CD57+ cell expansion by flow cytometry. As a group, the patients uniformly had severe acquired aplastic anemia. The clonotype was recovered from a human donor with aplastic anemia. V and J are TRBV2 and TRBJ2-5, with 7 bases that match TRBD1. The sequenced sample consisted of sorted CD4+, CD8+, or CD8+CD57+ T cells (not recorded which) from PBMCs. CDR3 DNA: TGTGCCAGCAGGGAACAGGGGTACCAAGAGACCCAGTACTTC. Its translation: CASREQGYQETQYF.